Each of the 25 T cell receptor beta chains below was sequenced from the same sample in a study of OX40 agonist ivuxolimab in advanced cancers. Measured with immunoSEQ multiplex PCR; TCRdb has only the in-frame clones, and not every one. The sample lists tens of thousands of clones; about 89% were seen once. This sample comprised CD4+ or CD8+ T cells sorted from blood, obtained in a trial of the OX40 agonist ivuxolimab. These receptors all stem from an adult with an advanced solid tumor such as melanoma, head and neck, liver or kidney cancer.

The chain has TRBV29-1 and TRBJ2-1; no reliable D call. V shed 4 bases and J shed 9 bases, with 13 bases lying between them. The CDR3 spans 12 residues. Germline V gene sequence: CDR1 SQVTM, CDR2 ANQGSEA. CDR3 sequence reads: CSVGPVLGEQFF. DNA for the CDR3: TGCAGCGTTGGGCCCGTCTTAGGTGAGCAGTTCTTC.

The CDR3 sequence: CASSADTDAYNEQFF. The CDR3 DNA reads TGCGCCAGCAGCGCCGACACGGATGCCTACAATGAGCAGTTCTTC. The chain has TRBV5-1 and TRBJ2-1, with D hard to call. CDR1 SGHRS and CDR2 YFSETQ come from the germline V gene. CDR3 length equals 15 residues. V lost 4 bases and J 2 bases, leaving 13 bases between the germline ends. The entire variable domain, with the rest obtained from reference TRBV5-1 and TRBJ2-1, is as follows: KAGVTQTPRYLIKTRGQQVTLSCSPISGHRSVSWYQQTPGQGLQFLFEYFSETQRNKGNFPGRFSGRQFSNSRSEMNVSTLELGDSALYLCASSADTDAYNEQFFGPGTRLTVL.

The chain has TRBV9 and TRBJ2-1; D might be TRBD2 (5 bases). The V and J ends lost 3 bases and 2 bases respectively, with 15 bases between them. The CDR3 loop spans 16 amino acids. The germline V gene encodes CDR1 SGDLS and CDR2 YYNGEE. The CDR3 DNA follows: TGTGCCAGCAGCGCATATCTAGCTATGGCCTACAATGAGCAGTTCTTC. It codes for CASSAYLAMAYNEQFF.

This chain connects TRBV7-9 to TRBJ2-5; D is ambiguous. The V gene lost 2 bases and the J gene lost 4 bases, with 11 bases spanning the gap. The CDR3 contains 14 residues. In germline, CDR1 is SEHNR, CDR2 FQNEAQ (reference sequence). This chain's CDR3 is CASSLTAPRETQYF. The CDR3 DNA is TGTGCCAGCAGCTTAACTGCACCAAGAGAGACCCAGTACTTC.

Note on this clone: At the DNA level, this CDR3 is encoded by other sequences in the same sample as well. This chain connects TRBV5-1 to TRBJ2-2, with D perhaps matching TRBD1 (6 bases). From germline, CDR1 is SGHRS and CDR2 YFSETQ. The CDR3 is made up of 15 amino acids. Trimming cost V 4 bases and J 5 bases, with 15 bases left between them. CDR3 sequence (DNA): TGCGCCAGCAGCCCGGAACAGGGTCGGACCGGGGAGCTGTTTTTT. Its translation: CASSPEQGRTGELFF.

The chain couples TRBV9 to TRBJ2-1; maybe TRBD1 (5 bases). This CDR3 contains 15 residues. The germline V gene has CDR1 SGDLS and CDR2 YYNGEE. V was shortened by 4 bases and J by 2 bases, with 13 bases between the two germline ends. The CDR3 sequence is CASSSPSRAYNEQFF. In nucleotides, the CDR3 is TGTGCCAGCAGCTCCCCAAGCAGGGCCTACAATGAGCAGTTCTTC.

The rearrangement joins TRBV21-1 to TRBJ2-5; TRBD2 was called by the table and not checked on the DNA. TRBV21-1 is labeled a pseudogene. The CDR3 runs to 13 residues. Written as DNA, the CDR3 is TGTGCCAGCAGCACCGCCCCCGGGGGGACCCAGTACTTC. As protein: CASSTAPGGTQYF.

This chain uses TRBV27 with TRBJ2-3; possible D gene TRBD1, 5 bases. Germline V gene sequence: CDR1 MNHEY, CDR2 SMNVEV (reference sequence). There are 14 residues in the CDR3. Deletions cut 5 bases from V and 0 bases from J, with 9 bases between. DNA of the CDR3: TGTGCCAGCAGTATGACAGCTAGCACAGATACGCAGTATTTT. It encodes CASSMTASTDTQYF.

The chain carries TRBV7-2 and TRBJ1-3; D is uncertain. The CDR3 extends over 17 amino acids. Germline CDR1 reads SGHTA; CDR2 reads FQGNSA. V lost 1 base and J 0 bases, leaving 13 bases between the germline ends. CDR3 amino acids: CASSLVVSGGSGNTIYF. The CDR3 DNA reads as TGTGCCAGCAGCTTAGTGGTTTCCGGAGGCTCTGGAAACACCATATATTTT.

The chain employs TRBV9 and TRBJ2-1; D ambiguous. Germline V gene sequence: CDR1 SGDLS, CDR2 YYNGEE. This CDR3 spans 15 amino acids. Trimming took off 3 bases at V and 5 bases at J, with 15 bases between the two ends. The CDR3 nucleotides are TGTGCCAGCAGCGCGCGATCGAGAGCAGACAATGAGCAGTTCTTC. Protein: CASSARSRADNEQFF.

The gene calls are TRBV12-5 and TRBJ2-7; TRBD1 aligns across 8 bases. The CDR3 length is 12 residues. With V trimmed by 5 bases and J by 8 bases, 5 bases remained unmatched. The V gene's germline CDR1 is LGHNT and CDR2 FRNRAP. The CDR3 bases are TGTGCTAGTGGTCATGGACAGGGAAAGCAGTACTTC. It encodes CASGHGQGKQYF.

The chain has TRBV7-9 and TRBJ2-2; D is undetermined. The V gene's germline CDR1 is SEHNR and CDR2 FQNEAQ (reference sequence). V lost 2 bases to trimming and J lost 3 bases, with 7 bases between them. The CDR3 is 14 amino acids. In DNA form, the CDR3 reads TGTGCCAGCAGCTTAAGTCCTTACACCGGGGAGCTGTTTTTT. Encoded protein: CASSLSPYTGELFF.

J is TRBJ2-4 and V is TRBV25-1; a weak D match, TRBD1 (6 bases). The V end lost 5 bases, the J end lost 6 bases, and 17 bases lay between the germline ends. Germline-derived CDR1 and CDR2 are MGHDK and SYGVNS. The CDR3 sequence is 15 residues long. Written as DNA, the CDR3 is TGTGCCAGCAGTTCGCAGACAGGAGGAGTAAACATTCAGTACTTC. This codes for CASSSQTGGVNIQYF.

The rearrangement joins TRBV19 to TRBJ1-2; D not certain. The CDR3 spans 16 residues. Germline CDR1 is LNHDA and CDR2 is SQIVND (reference sequence). V lost 5 bases to trimming and J lost 4 bases, with 20 bases between them. CDR3 sequence reads: CASSYSRWQIAYGYTF. The CDR3 nucleotides read TGTGCCAGTAGTTATAGTAGGTGGCAGATCGCCTATGGCTACACCTTC.

A single count supports this clone. This chain links TRBV19 with TRBJ2-5; 7 nucleotides line up with TRBD2. Germline trimming cut 6 bases from V and 1 base from J; bases unmatched to any gene: 11. Germline CDR1 is LNHDA and CDR2 is SQIVND (reference sequence). This CDR3 region has 16 residues. CDR3 in amino acids: CASSLFGGGVQETQYF. In nucleotides, the CDR3 is TGTGCCAGTAGCCTTTTTGGGGGAGGGGTCCAAGAGACCCAGTACTTC.

The chain couples TRBV5-1 to TRBJ2-2; D possibly corresponds to TRBD1 (5 bases). Germline V gene data show CDR1 as SGHRS and CDR2 as YFSETQ. V was pared by 2 bases and J by 3 bases, with 11 bases between. There are 15 residues in the CDR3. The CDR3 DNA sequence: TGCGCCAGCAGCTTTACACAGGCCGACACCGGGGAGCTGTTTTTT. This codes for CASSFTQADTGELFF.

The V call is TRBV19, the J call TRBJ2-1, with 8 bases that match TRBD1. Losses at the gene ends were 4 bases for V and 0 bases for J; bases not matched to a gene: 2. The CDR3 has 15 residues. The germline CDR1 and CDR2 sequences are LNHDA and SQIVND (reference sequence). The CDR3 protein is CASSTQGGSYNEQFF. Written as DNA, the CDR3 is TGTGCCAGTAGTACACAGGGGGGCTCCTACAATGAGCAGTTCTTC.

This clone was counted a single time. The rearrangement joins TRBV27 to TRBJ1-5; D gene ambiguous. V was trimmed by 4 bases and J by 1 base, leaving 11 bases between them. This CDR3 comprises 15 residues. Looked up from germline, CDR1 is MNHEY and CDR2 is SMNVEV (reference sequence). The CDR3 nucleotides read TGTGCCAGCAGTTCTGGGTTGTTAAGCAATCAGCCCCAGCATTTT. This gives the protein CASSSGLLSNQPQHF.

This clone has only one observation. J is TRBJ1-2 and V is TRBV6-1; tentative D call: TRBD1 (5 bases). V was cut by 7 bases and J by 0 bases, with 12 bases left in between. CDR3 length: 14 amino acids. CDR1 MNHNS and CDR2 SASEGT come from the germline V gene. The CDR3 loop reads CASTPGIANYGYTF. The CDR3 region has the DNA TGTGCCAGCACCCCAGGGATAGCTAACTATGGCTACACCTTC.

This sequence joins TRBV7-2 and TRBJ1-4, with D perhaps TRBD1 (5 bases). CDR3 length equals 15 residues. V gave up 5 bases and J gave up 6 bases, with 16 bases separating them. Germline V lookup: CDR1 SGHTA, CDR2 FQGNSA. The CDR3 protein is CASSPQLGGHEKLFF. The DNA of the CDR3 is TGTGCCAGCAGCCCCCAATTGGGGGGTCATGAAAAACTGTTTTTT.

The chain's CDR3 is CASSPLPGRGIYEQYF. DNA of the CDR3: TGTGCCAGCAGCCCTCTCCCAGGAAGGGGGATTTACGAGCAGTACTTC. The rearrangement links TRBV28 to TRBJ2-7, with D perhaps matching TRBD1 (6 bases). Trimming pared 6 bases from V and 4 bases from J, leaving 22 bases between. CDR1 and CDR2 (germline): MDHEN, SYDVKM. This CDR3 is 16 amino acids long.

The chain carries TRBV19 and TRBJ1-2; D gene unclear. V gave up 4 bases and J gave up 5 bases, with 11 bases separating them. Germline V CDR1 and CDR2: LNHDA, SQIVND (reference sequence). The CDR3 extends over 13 amino acids. The CDR3 here is CASSRAVDYGYTF. DNA for the CDR3: TGTGCCAGTAGTAGGGCAGTCGATTATGGCTACACCTTC.

J is TRBJ2-7 and V is TRBV28; possibly TRBD1 or TRBD2 for D (5 bases each). The CDR3 has 12 amino acids. Germline values: CDR1 MDHEN, CDR2 SYDVKM. Trimming stripped 10 bases from V and 3 bases from J, with 13 bases between. In nucleotides, the CDR3 is TGTGCCACCTCGGGACCGCACTACGAGCAGTACTTC. Translating it yields CATSGPHYEQYF.

This CDR3 is CASREPGQGRDWDYNEQFF. CDR3 nucleotides: TGTGCCAGCAGGGAACCGGGACAGGGAAGGGACTGGGATTACAATGAGCAGTTCTTC. The chain has TRBV2 and TRBJ2-1; 9 bases are shared with TRBD1. The germline CDR1 and CDR2 sequences are SNHLY and FYNNEI. V shed 6 bases, J shed 4 bases, and the junction held 19 bases outside the gene matches. The CDR3 spans 19 residues.

J is TRBJ1-5 and V is TRBV28, with TRBD1 identical over 11 bases. Germline CDR1 and CDR2: MDHEN and SYDVKM. The CDR3 has 18 residues. Germline trimming cut 4 bases from V and 2 bases from J; bases unmatched to any gene: 10. DNA of the CDR3: TGTGCCAGCAGTTCTACCGGACAGGGGGCAGGAGGCAATCAGCCCCAGCATTTT. Its translation: CASSSTGQGAGGNQPQHF.